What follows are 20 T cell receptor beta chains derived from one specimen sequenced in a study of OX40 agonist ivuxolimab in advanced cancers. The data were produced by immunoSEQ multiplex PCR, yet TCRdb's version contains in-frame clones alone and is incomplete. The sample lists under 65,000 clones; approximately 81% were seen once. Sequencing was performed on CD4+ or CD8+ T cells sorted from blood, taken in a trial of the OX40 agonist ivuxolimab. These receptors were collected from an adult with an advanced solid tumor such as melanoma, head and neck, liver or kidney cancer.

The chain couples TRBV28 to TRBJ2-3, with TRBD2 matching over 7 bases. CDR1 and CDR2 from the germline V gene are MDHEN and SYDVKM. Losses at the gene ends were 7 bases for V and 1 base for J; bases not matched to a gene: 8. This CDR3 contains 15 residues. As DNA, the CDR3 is TGTGCCAGCACTTACGAGGGAGGGCGCACAGATACGCAGTATTTT. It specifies CASTYEGGRTDTQYF.

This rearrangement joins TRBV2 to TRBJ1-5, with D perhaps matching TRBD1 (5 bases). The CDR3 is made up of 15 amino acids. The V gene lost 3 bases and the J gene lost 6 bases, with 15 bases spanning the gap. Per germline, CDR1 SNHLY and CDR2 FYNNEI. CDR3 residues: CASSEGDQGGQPQHF. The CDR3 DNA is TGTGCCAGCAGTGAGGGGGACCAAGGAGGTCAGCCCCAGCATTTT. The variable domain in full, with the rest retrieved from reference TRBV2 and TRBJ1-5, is EPEVTQTPSHQVTQMGQEVILRCVPISNHLYFYWYRQILGQKVEFLVSFYNNEISEKSEIFDDQFSVERPDGSNFTLKIRSTKLEDSAMYFCASSEGDQGGQPQHFGDGTRLSIL.

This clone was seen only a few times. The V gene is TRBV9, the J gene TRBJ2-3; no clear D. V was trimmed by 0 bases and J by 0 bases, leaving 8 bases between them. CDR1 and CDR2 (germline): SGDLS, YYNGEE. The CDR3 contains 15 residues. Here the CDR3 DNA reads TGTGCCAGCAGCGTAGTGGGGTGGAGCACAGATACGCAGTATTTT. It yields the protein CASSVVGWSTDTQYF.

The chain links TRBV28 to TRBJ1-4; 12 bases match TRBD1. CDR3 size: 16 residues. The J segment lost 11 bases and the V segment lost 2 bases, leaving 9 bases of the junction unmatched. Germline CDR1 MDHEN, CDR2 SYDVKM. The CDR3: CASSLGTGGDGGKLFF. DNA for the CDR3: TGTGCCAGCAGTTTAGGGACAGGGGGCGACGGGGGCAAACTGTTTTTT.

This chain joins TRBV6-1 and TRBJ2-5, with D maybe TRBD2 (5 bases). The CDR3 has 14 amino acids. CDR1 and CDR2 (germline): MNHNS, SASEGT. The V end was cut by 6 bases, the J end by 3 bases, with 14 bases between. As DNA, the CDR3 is TGTGCCAGCAGCGTCCGGTGGCGGGAAGAGACCCAGTACTTC. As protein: CASSVRWREETQYF.

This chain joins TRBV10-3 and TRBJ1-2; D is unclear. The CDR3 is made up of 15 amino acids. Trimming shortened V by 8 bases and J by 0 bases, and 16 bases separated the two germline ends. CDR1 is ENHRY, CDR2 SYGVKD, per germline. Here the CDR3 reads CAIGGTQLANYGYTF. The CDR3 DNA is TGTGCCATCGGTGGCACCCAGTTAGCTAACTATGGCTACACCTTC.

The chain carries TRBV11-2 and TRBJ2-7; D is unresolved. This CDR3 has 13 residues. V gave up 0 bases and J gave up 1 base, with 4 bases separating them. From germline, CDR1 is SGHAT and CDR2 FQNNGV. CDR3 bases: TGTGCCAGCAGCTTAGAACTTTCCTACGAGCAGTACTTC. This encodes CASSLELSYEQYF.

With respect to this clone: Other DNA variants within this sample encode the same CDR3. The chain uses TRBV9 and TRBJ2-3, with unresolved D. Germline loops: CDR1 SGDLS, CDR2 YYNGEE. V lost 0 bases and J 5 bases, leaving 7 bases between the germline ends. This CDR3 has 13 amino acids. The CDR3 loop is CASSVGGEDTQYF. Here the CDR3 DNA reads TGTGCCAGCAGCGTAGGTGGGGAAGATACGCAGTATTTT.

As DNA, the CDR3 is TGTGCCAGCAGCCGAAACCAGGGGAGAGGCTACGAGCAGTACTTC. It is translated as CASSRNQGRGYEQYF. The chain carries TRBV7-9 and TRBJ2-7; D is possibly TRBD1 (6 bases). Trimming stripped 5 bases from V and 3 bases from J, with 17 bases between. Germline CDR1 and CDR2: SEHNR and FQNEAQ (reference sequence). CDR3 length equals 15 residues.

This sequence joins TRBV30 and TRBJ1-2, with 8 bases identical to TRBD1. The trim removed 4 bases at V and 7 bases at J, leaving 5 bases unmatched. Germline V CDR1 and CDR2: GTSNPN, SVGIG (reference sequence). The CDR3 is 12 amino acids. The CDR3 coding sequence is TGTGCCTGGACTCCAGGGGGCAGTGGCTACACCTTC. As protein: CAWTPGGSGYTF.

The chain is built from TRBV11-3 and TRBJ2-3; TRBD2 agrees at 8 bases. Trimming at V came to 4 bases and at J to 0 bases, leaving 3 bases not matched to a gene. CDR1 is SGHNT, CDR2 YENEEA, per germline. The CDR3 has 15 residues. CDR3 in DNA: TGTGCCAGCAGCTCGGGGGGGGCTAGCACAGATACGCAGTATTTT. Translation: CASSSGGASTDTQYF.

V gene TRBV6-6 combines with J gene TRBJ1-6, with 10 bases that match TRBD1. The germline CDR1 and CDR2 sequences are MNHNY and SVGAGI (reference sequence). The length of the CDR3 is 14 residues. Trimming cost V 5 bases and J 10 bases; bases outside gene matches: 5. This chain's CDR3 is CASSPGTGDSPLHF. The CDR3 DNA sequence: TGTGCCAGCAGTCCGGGGACAGGGGACTCACCCCTCCACTTT.

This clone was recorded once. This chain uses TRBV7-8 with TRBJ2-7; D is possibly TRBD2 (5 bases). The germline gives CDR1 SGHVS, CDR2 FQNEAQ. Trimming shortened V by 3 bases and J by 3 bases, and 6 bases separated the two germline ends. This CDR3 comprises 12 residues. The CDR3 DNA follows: TGTGCCAGCAGCTTGAGGGACTACGAGCAGTACTTC. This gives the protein CASSLRDYEQYF.

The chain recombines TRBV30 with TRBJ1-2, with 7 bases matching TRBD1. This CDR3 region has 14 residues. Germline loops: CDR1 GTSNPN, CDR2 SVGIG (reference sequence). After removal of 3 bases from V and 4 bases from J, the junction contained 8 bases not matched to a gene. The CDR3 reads CAWRAQGGSYGYTF. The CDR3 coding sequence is TGTGCCTGGAGAGCGCAGGGGGGAAGCTATGGCTACACCTTC.

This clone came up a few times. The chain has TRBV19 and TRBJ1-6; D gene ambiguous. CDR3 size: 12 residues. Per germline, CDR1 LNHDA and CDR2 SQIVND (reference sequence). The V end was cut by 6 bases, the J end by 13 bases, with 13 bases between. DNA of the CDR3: TGTGCCAGTAGAGCGGCCCCCGGGCCCCTCCACTTT. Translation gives CASRAAPGPLHF.

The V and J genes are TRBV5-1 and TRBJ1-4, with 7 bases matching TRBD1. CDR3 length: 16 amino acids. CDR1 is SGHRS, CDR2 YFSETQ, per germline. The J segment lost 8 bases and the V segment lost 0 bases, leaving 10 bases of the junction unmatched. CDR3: CASSLGVLQGNEKLFF. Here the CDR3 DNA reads TGCGCCAGCAGCTTGGGCGTTTTACAGGGGAACGAAAAACTGTTTTTT.

CDR3 sequence reads: CASSRSGSSYNEQFF. The CDR3 DNA follows: TGTGCCAGCAGCCGAAGCGGGAGCTCCTACAATGAGCAGTTCTTC. The gene calls are TRBV27 and TRBJ2-1, with TRBD2 matching over 8 bases. The germline gives CDR1 MNHEY, CDR2 SMNVEV (reference sequence). The V and J ends lost 6 bases and 0 bases, in that order; junction bases with no gene match: 4. CDR3 size: 15 residues.

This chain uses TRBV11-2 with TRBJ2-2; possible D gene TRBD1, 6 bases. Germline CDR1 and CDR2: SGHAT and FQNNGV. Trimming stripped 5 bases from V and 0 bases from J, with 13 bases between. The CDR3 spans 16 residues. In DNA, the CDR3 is TGTGCCAGCAGCGCTCGACAGGTTACGAACACCGGGGAGCTGTTTTTT. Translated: CASSARQVTNTGELFF.

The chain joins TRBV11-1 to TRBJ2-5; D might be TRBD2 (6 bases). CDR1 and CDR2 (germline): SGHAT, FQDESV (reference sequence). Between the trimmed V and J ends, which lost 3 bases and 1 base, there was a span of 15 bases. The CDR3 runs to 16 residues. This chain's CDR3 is CASSFNRLGLQETQYF. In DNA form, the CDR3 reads TGTGCCAGCAGCTTTAATCGACTAGGACTCCAAGAGACCCAGTACTTC.

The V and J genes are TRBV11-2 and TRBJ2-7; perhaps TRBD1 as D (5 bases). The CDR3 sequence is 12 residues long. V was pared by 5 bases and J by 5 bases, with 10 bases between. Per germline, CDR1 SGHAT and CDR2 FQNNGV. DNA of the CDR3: TGTGCCAGCAGCCTCAGGGTGGACGAGCAGTACTTC. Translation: CASSLRVDEQYF.